What follows is one T cell receptor beta chain and its context. The antigen is not known. Only in-frame clones appear in the TCRdb table, and some are missing; sequencing was by immunoSEQ multiplex PCR. The data show some 56,000 clones, with over 75% seen just once and around 16% held by the top ten. This record comes from a study of T cell responses to AZD1222 COVID-19 vaccine. This CDR3 comprises 15 residues. Germline-derived CDR1 and CDR2 are SGHRS and YFSETQ. Germline trimming cut 0 bases from V and 4 bases from J; bases unmatched to any gene: 5. Regarding the study as a whole: Unmutated variant regions are reportedly targeted by nearly half of spike-specific TCRs.

The TCR was taken from an adult in good health. The rearrangement uses TRBV5-1 and TRBJ2-3, with 7 bases matching TRBD1. The starting material was peripheral blood, obtained on day 0 of AZD1222 vaccination. CDR3 sequence reads: CASSLEGARSDTQYF. The CDR3 DNA reads as TGCGCCAGCAGCTTGGAGGGGGCGAGATCAGATACGCAGTATTTT.